Listed below are T cell receptor beta chains from one sample, sequenced in a study of cytomegalovirus exposure and HLA in healthy donors. The protocol was immunoSEQ multiplex PCR, while the TCRdb copy is restricted to in-frame clones and leaves out a portion. Of roughly 54,000 clones listed, about 70% are singletons. The sequenced material came from PBMCs. These receptors were collected from a woman aged 55-69 years in good health and CMV-seropositive. The CDR3 runs from the conserved cysteine through the conserved F or W. Each record gives: D gene, J gene, clone size, V gene, CDR3 protein, CDR3 DNA. The D gene is left open where the match is weak. Not every row has a clone size; where given, it reads once, few, many or a size class.

>TRBD1|TRBJ2-3|few|TRBV4-3
CASSQVRGPSTDTQYF
TGCGCCAGCAGCCAAGTCAGGGGGCCAAGCACAGATACGCAGTATTTT
>TRBD1|TRBJ2-7|few|TRBV6-5
CASSPWRQGPYEQYF
TGTGCCAGCAGCCCATGGCGACAGGGTCCCTACGAGCAGTACTTC
>.|TRBJ1-2|.|TRBV6-6
CASSTQRRGNNYGYTF
TGTGCCAGCAGCACCCAACGCCGGGGAAACAACTATGGCTACACCTTC
>.|TRBJ2-7|.|TRBV5-5
CASSLRDNSYEQYF
TGTGCCAGCAGCCTACGGGACAACTCCTACGAGCAGTACTTC
>TRBD2|TRBJ2-3|.|TRBV7-9
CASSLEGSGGNTQYF
TGTGCCAGCAGCTTAGAAGGTAGCGGGGGAAATACGCAGTATTTT
>TRBD2|TRBJ2-1|few|TRBV27
CASSSFASGGFNEQFF
TGTGCCAGCAGTTCATTCGCTAGCGGGGGGTTCAATGAGCAGTTCTTC
>.|TRBJ1-2|.|TRBV5-4
CASRGSGEANYGYTF
TGTGCCAGCCGCGGGTCGGGGGAAGCTAACTATGGCTACACCTTC
>.|TRBJ2-7|.|TRBV7-2
CASHQFNSYEQYF
TGTGCCAGCCACCAGTTCAACTCCTACGAGCAGTACTTC
>TRBD2|TRBJ2-3|.|TRBV9
CASSASGGSVTDTQYF
TGTGCCAGCAGCGCCTCGGGGGGGAGCGTAACAGATACGCAGTATTTT
>.|TRBJ1-2|.|TRBV2
CASSGTDLPNYGYTF
TGTGCCAGCAGTGGGACAGATCTACCTAACTATGGCTACACCTTC
>.|TRBJ1-5|.|TRBV6-1
CASSGNWPPQHF
TGTGCCAGTTCAGGGAATTGGCCGCCCCAGCATTTT
>TRBD1|TRBJ1-2|.|TRBV6-5
CASSSGQGQNYGYTF
TGTGCCAGCAGTTCAGGACAGGGGCAGAACTATGGCTACACCTTC
>.|TRBJ1-1|.|TRBV13
CASSSGLMNTEAFF
TGTGCCAGCAGCTCCGGACTGATGAACACTGAAGCTTTCTTT
>.|TRBJ1-2|.|TRBV5-6
CASSLAGQGGYGYTF
TGTGCCAGCAGCTTGGCCGGGCAGGGAGGCTATGGCTACACCTTC
>TRBD2|TRBJ2-5|.|TRBV29-1
CSVGGGTSGGETQYF
TGCAGCGTGGGAGGCGGGACTAGCGGGGGCGAGACCCAGTACTTC
>TRBD1|TRBJ2-7|.|TRBV28
CASSLSPTGSNEQYF
TGTGCCAGCAGTTTATCCCCGACAGGGAGCAACGAGCAGTACTTC
>.|TRBJ1-2|few|TRBV7-2
CASSPDRNYGYTF
TGTGCCAGCAGCCCTGACAGGAACTATGGCTACACCTTC
>TRBD1|TRBJ2-7|.|TRBV10-3
CAISDSGQDYEQYF
TGTGCCATCAGTGACTCAGGACAGGACTACGAGCAGTACTTC
>.|TRBJ2-7|.|TRBV6-1
CASSEGGTLSYEQYF
TGTGCCAGCAGTGAAGGAGGCACTCTCTCCTACGAGCAGTACTTC
>TRBD2|TRBJ2-3|.|TRBV5-1
CASISSGASTDTQYF
TGCGCCAGCATCTCTAGCGGAGCTAGCACAGATACGCAGTATTTT
>TRBD1|TRBJ2-4|medium-sized|TRBV9
CASSVQSGGRNIQYF
TGTGCCAGCAGCGTGCAATCAGGGGGCAGAAACATTCAGTACTTC
>.|TRBJ2-3|.|TRBV2
CASSEVESIGTPGTDTQYF
TGTGCCAGCAGTGAAGTGGAATCAATCGGGACACCAGGGACAGATACGCAGTATTTT
>TRBD1|TRBJ1-1|.|TRBV29-1
CSGVNTGQGRKAFF
TGCAGCGGCGTAAACACGGGACAGGGGCGAAAAGCTTTCTTT
>.|TRBJ1-1|.|TRBV7-8
CASGGTNTEAFF
TGTGCCAGCGGAGGCACGAACACTGAAGCTTTCTTT
>.|TRBJ1-4|.|TRBV6-1
CASSEAYWEGPDEKLFF
TGTGCCAGCAGTGAAGCCTATTGGGAGGGTCCCGATGAAAAACTGTTTTTT
>.|TRBJ1-2|.|TRBV29-1
CSVEPGSRGGYTF
TGCAGCGTTGAACCGGGCTCCAGGGGAGGCTACACCTTC
>.|TRBJ1-1|.|TRBV11-2
CASSLDEGWVTNSGSEAFF
TGTGCCAGCAGCTTAGATGAGGGGTGGGTGACTAATAGCGGGTCTGAAGCTTTCTTT
>.|TRBJ1-1|.|TRBV19
CASSIDSANTEAFF
TGTGCCAGTAGTATAGACAGTGCGAACACTGAAGCTTTCTTT
>.|TRBJ2-7|.|TRBV7-2
CASSLFGTGTYEQYF
TGTGCCAGCAGCTTGTTTGGGACGGGGACTTACGAGCAGTACTTC
>.|TRBJ2-7|.|TRBV7-8
CASSDWETYEQYF
TGTGCCAGCAGCGATTGGGAGACCTACGAGCAGTACTTC
>TRBD1|TRBJ1-1|.|TRBV6-6
CASHPTGGMNTEAFF
TGTGCCAGCCACCCGACAGGGGGCATGAACACTGAAGCTTTCTTT
>.|TRBJ2-5|.|TRBV11-3
CASSAGGAARYQETQYF
TGTGCCAGCAGCGCTGGAGGGGCGGCGAGGTACCAAGAGACCCAGTACTTC
>.|TRBJ2-7|.|TRBV27
CATASQAGKQYF
TGTGCCACCGCCTCCCAGGCCGGAAAGCAGTACTTC
>.|TRBJ1-2|few|TRBV6-1
CASSENNGYTF
TGTGCCAGCAGTGAGAACAATGGCTACACCTTC
>.|TRBJ2-7|.|TRBV11-2
CASSSGRPYEQYF
TGTGCCAGCAGCTCCGGGAGACCCTACGAGCAGTACTTC
>.|TRBJ1-5|.|TRBV7-2
CASSPGGPQHF
TGTGCCAGCAGCCCCGGGGGGCCCCAGCATTTT
>.|TRBJ1-1|.|TRBV27
CASSNPQMNTEAFF
TGTGCCAGCAGTAACCCACAGATGAACACTGAAGCTTTCTTT
>TRBD1|TRBJ2-3|.|TRBV25-1
CASSGRQGAWMTDTQYF
TGTGCCAGCAGTGGCCGACAGGGGGCGTGGATGACAGATACGCAGTATTTT
>.|TRBJ1-3|.|TRBV12-5
CASGLGPPGNTIYF
TGTGCTAGTGGTTTGGGCCCCCCAGGGAACACCATATATTTT
>TRBD1|TRBJ2-7|.|TRBV6-5
CASSYQGQGGYEQYF
TGTGCCAGCAGTTACCAGGGACAGGGAGGCTACGAGCAGTACTTC
>.|TRBJ1-2|.|TRBV9
CASGGGANYGYTF
TGTGCCAGTGGGGGGGGAGCTAACTATGGCTACACCTTC
>.|TRBJ2-2|.|TRBV6-4
CASSSQGNTGELFF
TGTGCCAGCAGTTCCCAGGGGAACACCGGGGAGCTGTTTTTT
>.|TRBJ1-2|few|TRBV28
CASSTNRGYTF
TGTGCCAGCAGTACAAACAGGGGCTACACCTTC
>TRBD1|TRBJ1-2|.|TRBV7-9
CASSTTGGDYGYTF
TGTGCCAGCAGCACCACAGGGGGCGACTATGGCTACACCTTC
>.|TRBJ2-2|.|TRBV7-8
CASSLAIPSSNTGELFF
TGTGCCAGCAGCTTAGCGATTCCTAGCTCGAACACCGGGGAGCTGTTTTTT
>TRBD2|TRBJ2-5|.|TRBV7-9
CASIFGGEETQYF
TGTGCCAGCATCTTCGGGGGGGAAGAGACCCAGTACTTC
>.|TRBJ1-1|few|TRBV20-1
CSTELNTEAFF
TGCAGTACCGAGCTGAACACTGAAGCTTTCTTT
>.|TRBJ1-4|once|TRBV6-6
CASSYTGNNEKLFF
TGTGCCAGCAGTTACACAGGGAATAATGAAAAACTGTTTTTT
>TRBD2|TRBJ2-5|.|TRBV2
CASILLAGGRETQYF
TGTGCCAGCATCCTACTAGCGGGGGGGCGGGAGACCCAGTACTTC
>.|TRBJ1-2|few|TRBV2
CASSEMQGNYGYTF
TGTGCCAGCAGTGAAATGCAGGGTAACTATGGCTACACCTTC
>.|TRBJ1-2|.|TRBV19
CASQRGAGGYTF
TGTGCCAGTCAACGGGGGGCGGGAGGCTACACCTTC
>.|TRBJ2-3|.|TRBV9
CASSVGDSDTQYF
TGTGCCAGCAGCGTGGGGGACTCAGATACGCAGTATTTT
>.|TRBJ2-3|.|TRBV6-5
CASSRRYSSTDTQYF
TGTGCCAGCAGTCGAAGATACTCTAGCACAGATACGCAGTATTTT
>TRBD2|TRBJ2-7|once|TRBV12-5
CASGLTLTGGGPYEQYF
TGTGCTAGTGGTTTGACGCTTACGGGGGGGGGCCCCTACGAGCAGTACTTC
>.|TRBJ1-6|.|TRBV6-5
CASSEHGVGTGAHF
.
>.|TRBJ1-1|.|TRBV18
CASSPVQGNTEAFF
TGTGCCAGCTCACCAGTACAGGGCAACACTGAAGCTTTCTTT